This T cell receptor beta chain is drawn from a study of blood T cells in healthy people across ages. Together with a sample-barcoded 5' primer, a J-beta primer mix was included in a second PCR lasting roughly 6 to 12 cycles. Samples each returned at least 2.5 million CDR3-containing paired-end reads. TCRdb analysed the 5' RACE reads with MiXCR anew, one entry per CDR3 protein. The sample has roughly 1.9 million distinct CDR3 sequences, 39% seen once. Details on this clonotype: The antigen is not known.

PBMCs were isolated at a quantity of at least 6 million per sample. Study conclusions and caveats: Any changes in expanded clonotypes were possibly confounded, as donor CMV status remained unknown.

The TCR sequence derives from a human donor in good health. What was sequenced was blood.

The CDR3 region has the DNA TGTGCCAGCAGCCAAGACAGGGGCAGACTCTCGGAGTTAACTGAAGCTTTCTTT. It specifies CASSQDRGRLSELTEAFF. V is TRBV4-2 and J is TRBJ1-1; D is perhaps TRBD1 (6 bases). V dropped 0 bases and J dropped 5 bases, with 22 bases sitting between them. The CDR3 spans 18 residues. Germline V gene data show CDR1 as LGHNA and CDR2 as YNFKEQ.